Listed here is a single T cell receptor beta chain. CDR1 is SGHRS and CDR2 is YFSETQ in the germline V gene. CDR3 size: 16 residues. V was pared by 3 bases and J by 3 bases, with 18 bases between. Repertoires were generated with immunoSEQ multiplex PCR, while TCRdb's copy carries only in-frame clones and drops some. The repertoire includes about 150,000 clones, just under 95% of them detected once, and approximately 5.5% sits in the top ten. The source of the sample is a study of control samples from healthy donors and cancer patients. The receptor was isolated from a man between 35 and 55 years old in good health. The sample consisted of blood. The chain is built from TRBV5-1 and TRBJ1-1; a weak D match, TRBD1 (5 bases). CDR3 sequence: CASSSARVGWDTEAFF. CDR3 DNA: TGCGCCAGCAGCTCCGCCAGGGTAGGTTGGGACACTGAAGCTTTCTTT.